The rows below give T cell receptor beta chains drawn from one sample of a study of T-cell memory formation after mild COVID-19. TCRdb called the 5' RACE reads again in MiXCR, with one record for every CDR3 protein. The sample comprises around 510,000 distinct CDR3 sequences, less than 25% of which are singletons, and about 8.7% rests with the top ten. Sequences were obtained from PBMCs or a T cell subset sorted from them (not recorded which). These TCRs come from an adult woman who had mild COVID-19 (a few samples of this study predate the infection). Cell type and time point are not known. CDR3s leave out the opening cysteine and the closing phenylalanine or tryptophan. A D gene is named only where the DNA matches it firmly.

J,D,V,CDR3
TRBJ1-4,.,TRBV4-1,ASSQDGTYPEKLF
TRBJ1-2,TRBD1,TRBV29-1,SVESRTGYGYT
TRBJ1-1,.,TRBV2,ASSEWGTGNTEAF
TRBJ1-6,.,TRBV2,ASRRTRADNSPLH
TRBJ1-1,.,TRBV12-3/TRBV12-4,ASSLSPTTRLGAF
TRBJ1-2,.,TRBV12-3/TRBV12-4,ASSTMTGHGYT
TRBJ1-5,TRBD1,TRBV9,ASSVGTVNQPQH
TRBJ1-3,.,TRBV25-1,ASSEDQGIAGNTIY
TRBJ2-1,.,TRBV19,ASSPRPYNEQF
TRBJ2-5,TRBD1,TRBV7-3,ASSLNGQGVAETQY
TRBJ2-3,TRBD2,TRBV12-3/TRBV12-4,ASSLRGLAGGPEDTQY
TRBJ2-3,TRBD1,TRBV2,ASGQGRRDTQY
TRBJ2-7,.,TRBV7-2,ASSPLTSSYEQY
TRBJ2-7,.,TRBV7-2,ASRSGAGSSYEQY
TRBJ1-2,TRBD1,TRBV15,ATSRDLGQGEYGYT
TRBJ1-4,TRBD1,TRBV7-8,ASSTGTGRLF
TRBJ2-7,.,TRBV7-2,ASSPSRYYEQY
TRBJ2-3,TRBD2,TRBV7-3,ASSLGTSGRAADTQY